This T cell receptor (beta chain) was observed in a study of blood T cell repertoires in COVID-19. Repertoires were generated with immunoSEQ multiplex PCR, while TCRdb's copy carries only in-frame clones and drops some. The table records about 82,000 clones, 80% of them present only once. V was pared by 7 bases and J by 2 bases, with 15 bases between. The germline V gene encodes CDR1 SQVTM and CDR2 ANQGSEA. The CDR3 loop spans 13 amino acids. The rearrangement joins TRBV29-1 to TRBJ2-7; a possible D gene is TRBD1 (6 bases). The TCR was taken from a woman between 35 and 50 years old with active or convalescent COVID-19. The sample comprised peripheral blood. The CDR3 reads CSAPSGTPYEQYF. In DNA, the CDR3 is TGCAGCGCCCCATCCGGGACACCCTACGAGCAGTACTTC.